This T cell receptor (beta chain) was identified in a study of blood T cell repertoires in COVID-19. The study assigned cohorts using participant-reported clinical history. Authors' methods: Researchers report that nucleated cell counts were estimated from reference gene primer amplification. Repertoires were generated with immunoSEQ multiplex PCR, while TCRdb's copy carries only in-frame clones and drops some. Clone size and the V and J calls come from that table; the DNA yielded D and trimming. The sample has a few hundred thousand clones, approximately 86% seen once. The clonotype originates from a man younger than 35 with acute COVID-19. The sequencing input was PBMCs or T cells enriched from blood (not recorded which).

In nucleotides, the CDR3 is TGCGCCAGCAGTGAGTCCTTGGACAGGGCTCAATGTTATGAAAACACCATATATTTT. Translation: CASSESLDRAQCYENTIYF. The chain recombines TRBV10-1 with TRBJ1-3; 8 bases align to TRBD1. The CDR3 consists of 19 residues. From germline, CDR1 is WNHNN and CDR2 SYGVQD (reference sequence). The ends lost 0 bases at V and 6 bases at J; junction bases unmatched: 16.